This is a list of T cell receptor beta chains from one sample in a study of early stage breast cancer tumors. The repertoire was sequenced with immunoSEQ multiplex PCR; TCRdb's copy has only in-frame clones and lacks some. The data show tens of thousands of clones, roughly 69% seen once. Specimen: blood. Receptors originate from a person in their fifties or sixties with breast cancer. CDR3s include the opening cysteine and the closing phenylalanine or tryptophan. A D gene is named only where the DNA matches it firmly. Clone size is shown for a subset of rows, as once, few, many or a class of expanded clone.

J gene,D gene,V gene,clone size,CDR3 protein,CDR3 DNA
TRBJ2-5,-,TRBV10-3,-,CAISESAGQETQYF,TGTGCCATCAGTGAATCGGCAGGCCAAGAGACCCAGTACTTC
TRBJ1-6,-,TRBV10-3,few,CAITGGRNSPLHF,TGTGCCATCACCGGGGGGAGAAATTCACCCCTCCACTTT
TRBJ1-4,TRBD1,TRBV6-9,-,CASRRQGSNEKLFF,TGTGCCAGCAGGAGACAGGGGTCTAATGAAAAACTGTTTTTT
TRBJ2-7,TRBD1,TRBV6-5,-,CASSYTGTGGREQYF,TGTGCCAGCAGTTATACCGGGACAGGGGGCCGCGAGCAGTACTTC
TRBJ1-4,TRBD1,TRBV7-9,medium-sized,CASSLEAGQGPNEKLFF,TGTGCCAGCAGCTTAGAAGCGGGACAGGGACCTAATGAAAAACTGTTTTTT
TRBJ2-1,-,TRBV10-3,-,CAISEGGGSSNEQFF,TGTGCCATCAGTGAAGGAGGGGGCAGTTCCAATGAGCAGTTCTTC
TRBJ1-2,-,TRBV12-5,-,CASGLVPTLSGVYGYTF,TGTGCTAGTGGTTTGGTACCCACCTTGTCAGGGGTCTATGGCTACACCTTC
TRBJ1-2,TRBD1,TRBV11-2,large,CASSPGTGAGYTF,TGTGCCAGCAGCCCCGGGACAGGGGCTGGCTACACCTTC
TRBJ2-3,-,TRBV4-2,-,CASSQDAQRPTDTQYF,TGTGCCAGCAGCCAAGATGCCCAGCGACCCACAGATACGCAGTATTTT
TRBJ1-4,-,TRBV7-7,-,CASSLGAGWDEKLFF,TGTGCTAGCAGCTTAGGCGCAGGGTGGGATGAAAAACTGTTTTTT
TRBJ2-5,-,TRBV11-2,-,CASSSDSNQETQYF,TGTGCCAGCAGCTCGGACAGCAACCAAGAGACCCAGTACTTC
TRBJ2-4,TRBD2,TRBV11-2,-,CASSLDGTSQAKNIQYF,TGTGCCAGCAGCTTAGACGGGACTAGCCAAGCCAAAAACATTCAGTACTTC
TRBJ2-2,TRBD2,TRBV6-5,-,CASSLREGTGELFF,TGTGCCAGCAGTTTACGGGAGGGCACCGGGGAGCTGTTTTTT
TRBJ2-5,TRBD2,TRBV5-1,-,CASSKTSGATQETQYF,TGCGCCAGCAGCAAGACTAGCGGGGCAACCCAAGAGACCCAGTACTTC
TRBJ2-7,-,TRBV21-1,-,CASSKGGGSYEQYF,TGTGCCAGCAGCAAAGGAGGGGGCTCCTACGAGCAGTACTTC
TRBJ1-1,-,TRBV29-1,few,CSVEGTLRGTEAFF,TGCAGCGTTGAGGGGACTCTTCGCGGCACTGAAGCTTTCTTT
TRBJ2-1,-,TRBV20-1,once,CSGERNNEQFF,TGCAGTGGTGAGCGGAACAATGAGCAGTTCTTC
TRBJ2-7,TRBD1,TRBV6-5,-,CASSRGTGSSYEQYF,TGTGCCAGCAGCCGCGGGACAGGGAGCTCCTACGAGCAGTACTTC
TRBJ1-1,TRBD1,TRBV12-5,medium-sized,CASGLLYYRGMNTEAFF,TGTGCTAGTGGTTTGCTATACTACAGGGGCATGAACACTGAAGCTTTCTTT
TRBJ1-2,-,TRBV6-5,-,CASRSTGTSYGYTF,TGTGCCAGCAGGAGTACCGGGACAAGCTATGGCTACACCTTC
TRBJ1-1,-,TRBV11-1,-,CASSRSKNTEAFF,TGTGCCAGCAGCCGCAGTAAAAACACTGAAGCTTTCTTT
TRBJ1-2,TRBD1,TRBV2,-,CASTRTGFGYTF,TGTGCCAGCACCAGGACAGGGTTCGGCTACACCTTC
TRBJ2-3,-,TRBV6-5,-,CASNRGRGTDTQYF,TGTGCCAGCAATAGGGGGAGAGGGACAGATACGCAGTATTTT
TRBJ1-1,TRBD1,TRBV19,-,CASSISGTGVSEAFF,TGTGCCAGTAGTATTTCCGGGACAGGGGTGAGTGAAGCTTTCTTT